Listed here is a single T cell receptor beta chain. Its cognate antigen is unknown. The immunoSEQ assay amplified TCRB CDR3 from up to roughly 2 ug DNA. The PCR used 60 V beta and 13 J beta primers. Method: immunoSEQ multiplex PCR; TCRdb's copy keeps in-frame clones and lacks some. The table shows over 75,000 clones, with around four fifths occurring only once. This record belongs to a study of glioma-infiltrating T cells after dendritic cell vaccination. As for the study in general: Patients received three intradermal dendritic cell vaccine injections at biweekly intervals.

Time point meaning: after dendritic cell vaccination, including at tumor progression/relapse. This CDR3 comprises 18 residues. V gave up 1 base and J gave up 3 bases, with 24 bases separating them. Per germline, CDR1 GTSNPN and CDR2 SVGIG (reference sequence). Overall study results and limits: TCR clonality showed no direct relationship with survival.

Sequenced here: blood, sampled after dendritic cell vaccination. The receptor comes from a human donor with glioblastoma. The chain recombines TRBV30 with TRBJ1-1; D is possibly TRBD1 (6 bases). CDR3 coding DNA: TGTGCCTGGAGTGGGCCCGATGGGACACTCCGAGGGGACACTGAAGCTTTCTTT. Residues: CAWSGPDGTLRGDTEAFF.